A single T cell receptor (beta chain) is shown here with its context. This clone appeared a few times. It has no known antigen specificity. Base-call qualities are not available, and no considerably larger clone is one nucleotide away. This specimen comes from a study of beta chain features in type 1 diabetes (dated by TCRdb to the late 2010s). Notes on the research overall: Mean age, gender distribution, total cell number and subset yield were not different between patients and healthy donors. A total of 90 million to 120 million sorted cells were examined across all samples, and a strong correlation was observed between cell number per subset and RNA yield. Naive and central memory subsets were obtained from all 30 or so donors, but regulatory and stem cell-like memory subsets were isolated from only 8 patients and 8 healthy donors. In the study, TCRB repertoires of sorted circulating CD4+ T cell subsets from recently diagnosed type 1 diabetes patients were compared with those of matched healthy donors. Study-wide findings and limitations: Fewer insertions and more nucleotide deletions at VDJ recombination sites were observed in patients with type 1 diabetes, implying thymic rearrangement abnormalities. Only small numbers of individuals were included in the HLA sub-analyses, which left unresolved whether HLA type had any influence on TCRB rearrangement. In all four CD4+ subsets, TCRB CDR3 length was moderately but significantly shorter in type 1 diabetes patients. The naive, central memory and regulatory TCRB repertoires appeared to resemble one another more closely among patients than among healthy donors. Because cDNA rather than genomic DNA was sequenced, highly expressing activated cells could have been over-represented, although no difference in activation and CD3 levels was found between groups. Shorter templates might have been favored by PCR, but patient and control samples were amplified and corrected together, so both groups would have been affected equally by any skew.

Each donor gave one peripheral blood draw, roughly 120 mL on average, collected into heparinised tubes. Naive, central memory, regulatory and stem cell-like memory CD4+ T cells were sorted on a BD FACSAria II using a panel including CD45RO, CCR7, CD25, CD127, CD95 and CD27. A purity above 98% was achieved for all sorted populations. PBMCs were separated immediately by Lymphoprep density gradient centrifugation and were stained directly, without being cultured. To minimize batch effects, samples were stained and sorted in pairs, one healthy donor with one patient per experiment. The High Capacity cDNA Reverse Transcription Kit was used to reverse transcribe all of the isolated RNA, meaning that expressed TCRB transcripts were what got sequenced. Naive, central memory and regulatory T cell samples underwent deep immunoSEQ sequencing, averaging about 3.57 million total reads per sample. Sorted cells were lysed in RLT buffer, and RNA was extracted using DNase-treated RNeasy Micro or Mini kits according to cell number. Each cell subset was processed separately to prevent cross-contamination, with patient and healthy donor samples processed together. The immunoSEQ multiplex PCR was used to amplify TCRB sequences from cDNA, yielding 87-bp fragments that span the CDR3 region. The amplicons were sequenced using the Illumina HiSeq platform. The study's own analysis went as follows. Synthetic template baselines were used to correct PCR bias computationally, reads within Hamming distance 2 were collapsed, and singletons that could not be merged were discarded. Reads were aligned against IMGT so that V, D and J genes, CDR3 length and insertions or deletions at six rearrangement sites could be assigned. Within each subset, clonotype counts were normalized to the number of sorted cells before true diversity and Gini coefficients were calculated with the tcR R package. The overlap coefficient, calculated on TCRB nucleotide sequences, was used to quantify repertoire sharing. Out-of-frame TCRB sequences from naive cells were analyzed as a proxy for the pre-selection repertoire. Drawn from immuneACCESS, this table holds only the in-frame rearrangements with V and J called that TCRdb kept. Clones are partly lost; checked studies trace under half to an unresolved V gene and leave the rest unexplained. For V, J and clone size, that table is used; D and trimming come from the DNA. A total of under 400,000 clones appear in this sample, roughly 12% of them only once. The ten top clones hold approximately 0.015% of the sample.

Between the V and J ends, shortened by 2 bases and 2 bases respectively, the junction contains 13 bases. Based on the germline V gene, the CDR1 and CDR2 sequences are MDHEN and SYDVKM. The CDR3 contains 16 residues, cysteine and phenylalanine counted. The retained sequence is limited to the CDR3, 48 bases, with the frame set at the first base. The origin of this receptor is a man younger than 30 in good health. The sample was naive CD4+ T cells from blood. In light of the paper, this sample's cell subset or site label describes: true naive CD4+ T cells. The chain uses TRBV28 and TRBJ2-1; a tentative D call is TRBD1 (5 bases match). The DNA reads as follows: TGTGCCAGCAGTTTAAGCGCAGGGCCTCCCTACAATGAGCAGTTCTTC. This codes for CASSLSAGPPYNEQFF.